The TCR beta chain described here comes from a study of vaccination effects on CD4 cells after COVID-19. At the level of the study: Post-vaccine draws lagged the second dose by a median of 72 days.

With 2 bases removed from V and 7 bases from J, the gap between germline ends came to 12 bases. Germline assignment: CDR1 KGHSH and CDR2 LQKENI. CDR3 length: 14 residues. Clones were sequenced by immunoSEQ multiplex PCR, and TCRdb holds only the in-frame ones, with some missing. This sample has about 25,000 clones, with roughly two thirds found just once. As concerns this clone: The antigen is undetermined.

Findings and caveats of the study: Marked clonal contraction was seen late after vaccination (in both infection- and vaccine-induced clones).

ViraFEST expansion of antigen-specific CD4+ T cells with viral peptide pools preceded sequencing. The authors isolated CD4+ T cells after nine to eleven days of culture. All participants had two doses of either the BNT162b2 or mRNA-1273 vaccine. The researchers cultured 1.9 million or so PBMC per well with 8 to 10 IU/ml IL-2 and roughly 10 ug/ml peptides. Replacing half the medium with IL-2 medium was done on days 3 and 7. The clonotype originates from a human donor who received a COVID-19 vaccine. The source was CD4+ T cells from PBMCs cultured with SARS-CoV-2 spike peptides, collected after COVID-19 vaccination. The chain links TRBV18 to TRBJ1-5; perhaps TRBD1 as D (5 bases). CDR3 sequence: CASSPAGTEQPQHF. The CDR3 bases are TGTGCCAGCTCACCAGCAGGGACGGAACAGCCCCAGCATTTT.